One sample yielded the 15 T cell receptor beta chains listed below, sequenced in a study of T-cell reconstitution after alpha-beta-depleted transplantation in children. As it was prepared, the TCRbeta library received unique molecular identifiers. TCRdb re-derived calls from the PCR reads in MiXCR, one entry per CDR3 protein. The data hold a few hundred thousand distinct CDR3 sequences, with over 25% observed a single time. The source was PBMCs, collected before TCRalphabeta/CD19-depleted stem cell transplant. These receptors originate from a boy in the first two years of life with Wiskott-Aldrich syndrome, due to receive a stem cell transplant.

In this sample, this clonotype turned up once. CDR3 bases: TGTGCCAGCAGTTTCAGAAGCGGAGGTGAGCAGTTCTTC. This sequence encodes CASSFRSGGEQFF. The rearrangement joins TRBV27 to TRBJ2-1; D perhaps matches TRBD2 (5 bases). CDR3 length: 13 residues. The V end was cut by 3 bases, the J end by 9 bases, with 12 bases between. Germline CDR1 MNHEY, CDR2 SMNVEV (reference sequence).

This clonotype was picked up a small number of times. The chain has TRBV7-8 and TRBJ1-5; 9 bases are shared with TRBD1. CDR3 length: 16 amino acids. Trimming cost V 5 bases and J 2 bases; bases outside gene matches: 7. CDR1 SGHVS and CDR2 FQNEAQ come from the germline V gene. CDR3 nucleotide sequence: TGTGCCAGCAGCCAAACAGGGGGCAGGGGCAATCAGCCCCAGCATTTT. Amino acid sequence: CASSQTGGRGNQPQHF. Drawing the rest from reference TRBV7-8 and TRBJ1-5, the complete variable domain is GAGVSQSPRYKVAKRGQDVALRCDPISGHVSLFWYQQALGQGPEFLTYFQNEAQLDKSGLPSDRFFAERPEGSVSTLKIQRTQQEDSAVYLCASSQTGGRGNQPQHFGDGTRLSIL.

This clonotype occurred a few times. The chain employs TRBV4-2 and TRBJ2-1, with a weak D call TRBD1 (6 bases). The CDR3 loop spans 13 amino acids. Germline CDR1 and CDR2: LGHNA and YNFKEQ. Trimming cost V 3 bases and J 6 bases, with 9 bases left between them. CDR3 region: CASSQQGSNEQFF. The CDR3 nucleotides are TGTGCCAGCAGCCAGCAGGGGTCCAATGAGCAGTTCTTC.

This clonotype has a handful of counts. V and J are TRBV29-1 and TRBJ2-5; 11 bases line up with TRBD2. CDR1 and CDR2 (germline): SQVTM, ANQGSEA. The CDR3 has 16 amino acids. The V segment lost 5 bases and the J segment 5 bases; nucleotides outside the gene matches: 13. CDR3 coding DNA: TGCAGCGTTCCCCGAGGACCTAGCGGGAGGAGGGAGACCCAGTACTTC. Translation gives CSVPRGPSGRRETQYF.

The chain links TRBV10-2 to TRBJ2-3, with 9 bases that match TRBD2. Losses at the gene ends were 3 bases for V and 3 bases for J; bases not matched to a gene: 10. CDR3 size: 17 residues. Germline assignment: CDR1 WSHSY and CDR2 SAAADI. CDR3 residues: CASSETKLAGVTDTQYF. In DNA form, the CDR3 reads TGCGCCAGCAGTGAAACTAAATTAGCGGGAGTTACAGATACGCAGTATTTT.

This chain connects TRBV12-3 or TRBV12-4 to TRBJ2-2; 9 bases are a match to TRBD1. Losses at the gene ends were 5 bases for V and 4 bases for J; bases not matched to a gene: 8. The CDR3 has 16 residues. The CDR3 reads CASSVDRGKFTGELFF. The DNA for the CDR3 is TGTGCCAGCAGTGTGGACAGGGGAAAGTTCACCGGGGAGCTGTTTTTT.

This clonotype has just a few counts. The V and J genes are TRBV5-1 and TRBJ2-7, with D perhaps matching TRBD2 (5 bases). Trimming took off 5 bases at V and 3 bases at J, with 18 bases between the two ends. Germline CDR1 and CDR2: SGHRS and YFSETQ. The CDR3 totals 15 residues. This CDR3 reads CASRKERNVIYEQYF. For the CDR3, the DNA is TGCGCCAGCAGAAAGGAGCGGAACGTTATCTACGAGCAGTACTTC.

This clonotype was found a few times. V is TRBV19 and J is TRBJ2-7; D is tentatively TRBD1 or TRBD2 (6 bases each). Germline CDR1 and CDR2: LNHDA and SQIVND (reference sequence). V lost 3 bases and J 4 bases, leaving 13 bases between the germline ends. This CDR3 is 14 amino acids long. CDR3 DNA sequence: TGTGCCAGTAGTATCTCCACAGGGACTTACGAGCAGTACTTC. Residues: CASSISTGTYEQYF.

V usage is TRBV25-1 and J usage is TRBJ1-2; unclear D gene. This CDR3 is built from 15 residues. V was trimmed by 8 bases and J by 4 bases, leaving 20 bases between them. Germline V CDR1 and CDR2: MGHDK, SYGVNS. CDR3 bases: TGTGCCAGCGTCTCCTCGAGGGTGGGGTCCTATGGCTACACCTTC. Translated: CASVSSRVGSYGYTF.

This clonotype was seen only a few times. The CDR3 sequence: CATGGTGNNNEQFF. DNA for the CDR3: TGTGCCACCGGCGGGACAGGTAACAACAATGAGCAGTTCTTC. The J gene is TRBJ2-1, the V gene TRBV24-1, with 8 bases identical to TRBD1. This CDR3 has 14 residues. V lost 9 bases, J lost 5 bases, and 8 bases stayed unmatched. Germline assignment: CDR1 KGHDR and CDR2 SFDVKD.

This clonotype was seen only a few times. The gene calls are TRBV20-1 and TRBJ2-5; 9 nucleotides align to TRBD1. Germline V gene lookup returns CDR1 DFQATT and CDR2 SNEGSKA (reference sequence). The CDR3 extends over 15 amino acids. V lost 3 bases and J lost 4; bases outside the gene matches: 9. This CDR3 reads CSARVYRGLGETQYF. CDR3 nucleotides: TGCAGTGCTAGGGTTTACAGGGGGCTTGGAGAGACCCAGTACTTC.

CDR3 bases: TGTGCCAGCAGCCGGGAGAACCCAGGGGTAGGATCGTCCTACGAGCAGTACTTC. Its translation is CASSRENPGVGSSYEQYF. This chain uses TRBV13 with TRBJ2-7, with D perhaps being TRBD1 or TRBD2 (6 bases each). The CDR3 is 18 residues long. Trimming pared 5 bases from V and 1 base from J, leaving 24 bases between. Germline CDR1 and CDR2: PRHDT and FYEKMQ (reference sequence).

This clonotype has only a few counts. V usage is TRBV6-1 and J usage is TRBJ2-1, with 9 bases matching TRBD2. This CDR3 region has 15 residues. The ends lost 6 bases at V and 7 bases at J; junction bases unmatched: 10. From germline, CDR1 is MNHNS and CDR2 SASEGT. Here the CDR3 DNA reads TGTGCCAGCAGAAAATTAGCGGGAGTAGAAAATGAGCAGTTCTTC. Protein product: CASRKLAGVENEQFF.

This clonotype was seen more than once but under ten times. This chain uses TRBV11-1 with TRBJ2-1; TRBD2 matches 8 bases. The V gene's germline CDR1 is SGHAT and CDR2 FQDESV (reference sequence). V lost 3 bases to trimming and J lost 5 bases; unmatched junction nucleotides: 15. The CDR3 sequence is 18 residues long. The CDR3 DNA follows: TGTGCCAGCAGCTTTATGGAACTAGCGGTTTCCCCCGACAATGAGCAGTTCTTC. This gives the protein CASSFMELAVSPDNEQFF.

In nucleotides, the CDR3 is TGTGCCAGCAGTTTATGGCTAGCGGGAGGGTTAAGCACAGATACGCAGTATTTT. Translated: CASSLWLAGGLSTDTQYF. V is TRBV28 and J is TRBJ2-3, with TRBD2 identical over 12 bases. CDR1 is MDHEN and CDR2 is SYDVKM in the germline V gene. The CDR3 has 18 residues. V lost 0 bases, J lost 0 bases, and 4 bases stayed unmatched. Full variable domain (missing parts from reference TRBV28 and TRBJ2-3): DVKVTQSSRYLVKRTGEKVFLECVQDMDHENMFWYRQDPGLGLRLIYFSYDVKMKEKGDIPEGYSVSREKKERFSLILESASTNQTSMYLCASSLWLAGGLSTDTQYFGPGTRLTVL.